This T cell receptor (beta chain) was captured in a study of prognosis after radiotherapy for stage I lung cancer. At the level of the study: Receipt of concurrent therapy with stereotactic body radiotherapy occurred in no patient.

Trimming shortened V by 7 bases and J by 0 bases, and 7 bases separated the two germline ends. The CDR3 is 13 residues long. Germline CDR1 reads KGHDR; CDR2 reads SFDVKD. Findings and caveats of the study: Stereotactic body radiation therapy was followed by a fall in unique TCR clone counts, with a median of about 9,700 versus 6,500.

Two rounds of multiplex PCR amplified TCR beta CDR3 from genomic DNA. First-round PCR, the initial amplification, used primers specific to each TRBV and TRBJ gene. TCRdb reprocessed the multiplex PCR reads via MiXCR and lists one record per CDR3 protein. The data show 20,000 to 30,000 distinct CDR3 sequences, roughly 40% seen once. This clonotype was seen repeatedly, ten times or more. Its specificity is unknown. The sequenced sample was PBMCs, obtained before or after stereotactic body radiation therapy (not recorded which). The chain recombines TRBV24-1 with TRBJ2-3; D is unclear. The TCR comes from a donor aged 50 or older with non-small cell lung cancer. CDR3 DNA sequence: TGTGCCACCAGCGGTGGGAGCACAGATACGCAGTATTTT. Protein: CATSGGSTDTQYF.